This is a list of T cell receptor beta chains from one sample in a study of CD8 T cells in ankylosing spondylitis. TCRdb reprocessed the 5' RACE reads via MiXCR and lists one record per CDR3 protein. The top ten hold approximately 6.8% of the sample, which has some 140,000 distinct CDR3 sequences, roughly 8% seen once. Sequenced material: synovial fluid, either unsorted or a sorted T cell fraction (not recorded which). Receptors originate from a male donor with ankylosing spondylitis. CDR3s leave out the opening cysteine and the closing phenylalanine or tryptophan. D genes are given only for firm matches.

NA,TRBV6-2/TRBV6-3,TRBJ2-5,ASSYSILETQY
NA,TRBV14,TRBJ2-7,ASSQDPESSYEQY
TRBD2,TRBV28,TRBJ2-5,ASSGNSGRVETQY
NA,TRBV9,TRBJ2-2,ASSVGGRSNTGELF
TRBD1,TRBV5-1,TRBJ2-3,ASSPGTGSGDTQY
NA,TRBV2,TRBJ2-6,ASSPQPGANVLT
TRBD1,TRBV5-1,TRBJ1-2,ASSFTQGNYGYT
TRBD1,TRBV7-2,TRBJ1-1,ASSPVVARGAF
NA,TRBV2,TRBJ2-5,ASSPAQETQY
NA,TRBV6-6,TRBJ1-1,ASSRGDEAF
TRBD1,TRBV27,TRBJ2-7,ASSTRQGGAYEQY
TRBD2,TRBV3-1,TRBJ2-7,ASSGPGGNEQY
NA,TRBV6-1,TRBJ1-5,ASSPVWSNQPQH
NA,TRBV20-1,TRBJ1-4,SAPQGIWEKLF
NA,TRBV9,TRBJ2-3,ASALSPSTDTQY
NA,TRBV10-1,TRBJ1-1,ASSSEFMNTEAF
NA,TRBV4-2,TRBJ1-6,ASNPNVGSAASPLH
NA,TRBV11-2,TRBJ1-6,ASSLGGSFH
TRBD1,TRBV12-3/TRBV12-4,TRBJ2-1,ASSPWDRDNEQF
NA,TRBV4-3,TRBJ2-3,ASSQLATSTDTQY
NA,TRBV11-2,TRBJ1-1,ASSTRPGQNTEAF
TRBD2,TRBV4-2,TRBJ2-7,ASSSSGTAYEQY
NA,TRBV5-1,TRBJ2-1,ASSFDGFDEQF
NA,TRBV2,TRBJ2-7,ASSVLGAYEQY